The 26 T cell receptor beta chains below were found in one sample sequenced in a study of T-cell memory formation after mild COVID-19. TCRdb recomputed calls from the 5' RACE reads with MiXCR, one row per CDR3 protein. The data show some 48,000 distinct CDR3 sequences, 25% to 35% seen once. The sample comprised PBMCs or a T cell subset sorted from them (not recorded which). Every receptor here comes from a young man who had mild COVID-19 (a few samples of this study predate the infection). Cell type and time point are not known.

The chain couples TRBV5-1 to TRBJ2-3, with D perhaps matching TRBD2 (6 bases). The CDR3 contains 14 residues. The germline V and J ends were trimmed by 1 base and 4 bases, with 10 bases remaining between them. Germline values: CDR1 SGHRS, CDR2 YFSETQ. The CDR3 region is CASSLSGGPDTQYF. The CDR3, as DNA: TGCGCCAGCAGCTTGTCCGGGGGTCCAGATACGCAGTATTTT.

The V call is TRBV20-1, the J call TRBJ2-2, with D tentatively TRBD2 (5 bases). CDR3 length: 16 residues. V was pared by 6 bases and J by 1 base, with 18 bases between. CDR1 DFQATT and CDR2 SNEGSKA come from the germline V gene (reference sequence). The CDR3 sequence: CSALRPGFMNTGELFF. Written as DNA, the CDR3 is TGCAGTGCCCTTAGACCGGGATTCATGAACACCGGGGAGCTGTTTTTT.

J is TRBJ2-5 and V is TRBV7-9, with D unclear. Germline values: CDR1 SEHNR, CDR2 FQNEAQ (reference sequence). The CDR3 has 14 amino acids. V shed 5 bases and J shed 1 base, with 11 bases lying between them. CDR3 sequence: CASSEDGSQETQYF. CDR3 nucleotide sequence: TGTGCCAGCAGCGAGGACGGATCCCAAGAGACCCAGTACTTC.

The chain carries TRBV28 and TRBJ2-3; the match to TRBD2 covers 10 bases. The germline V gene has CDR1 MDHEN and CDR2 SYDVKM. The ends lost 4 bases at V and 0 bases at J; junction bases unmatched: 10. This CDR3 spans 18 amino acids. In DNA form, the CDR3 reads TGTGCCAGCAGTTATCCACCTAGCGGGGGCCTCAGCACAGATACGCAGTATTTT. This codes for CASSYPPSGGLSTDTQYF.

The chain combines TRBV12-3 or TRBV12-4 with TRBJ2-7, with D possibly called TRBD1 or TRBD2 (5 bases each). This CDR3 contains 16 residues. Trimming left V 5 bases short and J 0 bases short, with 17 bases between. CDR3 sequence reads: CASSPHSSGASYEQYF. CDR3 DNA: TGTGCCAGCAGTCCCCACTCGTCCGGGGCCTCCTACGAGCAGTACTTC.

This rearrangement joins TRBV2 to TRBJ2-1; weak D call: TRBD2 (6 bases). From germline, CDR1 is SNHLY and CDR2 FYNNEI. The CDR3 sequence is 14 residues long. V lost 6 bases and J lost 9, with 18 bases in between. DNA of the CDR3: TGTGCCAGCAGGGAGGGGTTCAGTCCGCCTGAGCAGTTCTTC. Amino acids: CASREGFSPPEQFF.

The chain has TRBV13 and TRBJ2-3; TRBD1 is a possible D gene (5 bases). Germline CDR1 is PRHDT and CDR2 is FYEKMQ (reference sequence). Trimming removed 1 base at V and 6 bases at J, with 14 bases between. The length of the CDR3 is 15 residues. In nucleotides, the CDR3 is TGTGCCAGCAGCTTAGTCGGCAGGGCTCCCGATACGCAGTATTTT. Translation gives CASSLVGRAPDTQYF.

This clonotype has only a few counts. The chain carries TRBV5-1 and TRBJ1-2; 7 nucleotides match TRBD1. This CDR3 has 17 residues. Germline V gene lookup returns CDR1 SGHRS and CDR2 YFSETQ. The junction had 13 bases not matched to a gene; V was cut back by 2 bases and J by 3 bases. The CDR3 is CASSLTPDRDSYYGYTF. In DNA, the CDR3 is TGCGCCAGCAGCTTAACCCCCGATAGGGACAGTTACTATGGCTACACCTTC.

This chain connects TRBV11-3 to TRBJ1-1; 7 bases are a match to TRBD1. J lost 0 bases, V lost 5 bases, and 6 bases had no gene match. This CDR3 is 15 amino acids long. Per the germline V gene, CDR1 is SGHNT and CDR2 is YENEEA. CDR3 coding DNA: TGTGCCAGCAGCGCCCAGACAGGGATGAACACTGAAGCTTTCTTT. Translating gives CASSAQTGMNTEAFF.

V usage is TRBV29-1 and J usage is TRBJ1-2; D gene uncertain. V was trimmed by 4 bases and J by 3 bases, leaving 9 bases between them. Germline-derived CDR1 and CDR2 are SQVTM and ANQGSEA. This CDR3 has 12 residues. CDR3 bases: TGCAGCGTTGTCTCCGGGGACTATGGCTACACCTTC. Its protein product is CSVVSGDYGYTF. Drawing the rest from reference TRBV29-1 and TRBJ1-2, the complete variable domain is SAVISQKPSRDICQRGTSLTIQCQVDSQVTMMFWYRQQPGQSLTLIATANQGSEATYESGFVIDKFPISRPNLTFSTLTVSNMSPEDSSIYLCSVVSGDYGYTFGSGTRLTVV.

This rearrangement joins TRBV9 to TRBJ2-7; 7 nucleotides match TRBD2. The CDR3 totals 16 residues. The trim removed 0 bases at V and 3 bases at J, leaving 9 bases unmatched. The germline CDR1 and CDR2 sequences are SGDLS and YYNGEE. The CDR3 sequence: CASSVVGLAESYEQYV. Written as DNA, the CDR3 is TGTGCCAGCAGCGTAGTGGGCCTAGCGGAGAGCTACGAGCAGTACGTC.

This clonotype was counted once. The chain carries TRBV7-3 and TRBJ2-7; the D is unclear. The CDR3 runs 13 residues. Germline V CDR1 and CDR2: SGHTA, FQGTGA. V was cut by 5 bases and J by 0 bases, with 8 bases left in between. The CDR3 protein is CASSPDGSYEQYF. The CDR3 DNA sequence: TGTGCCAGCAGCCCAGACGGCTCCTACGAGCAGTACTTC.

This clonotype was counted only a few times. This sequence joins TRBV7-9 and TRBJ2-3; 8 bases fit TRBD2. V shed 6 bases and J 1 base; nucleotides not matched to a gene: 12. Germline V CDR1 and CDR2: SEHNR, FQNEAQ (reference sequence). The length of the CDR3 is 17 residues. The DNA for the CDR3 is TGTGCCAGCAGGAGCGGGGGAGTCTTTGTCGGCACAGATACGCAGTATTTT. It yields the protein CASRSGGVFVGTDTQYF.

Points on this clonotype: Mismatch with germline at one junction end may stem from a read error. The V call is TRBV9, the J call TRBJ2-7, with 11 bases fitting TRBD2. Germline V lookup: CDR1 SGDLS, CDR2 YYNGEE. There are 16 residues in the CDR3. In DNA, the CDR3 is TGTGCCAGCAGTGTAGAAGGGGGACTAGCGGTCTACGAGCAGTACTTC. Its translation is CASSVEGGLAVYEQYF.

J is TRBJ2-3 and V is TRBV5-1; possible D gene TRBD1, 6 bases. The V gene's germline CDR1 is SGHRS and CDR2 YFSETQ. V was cut by 8 bases and J by 2 bases, with 21 bases left in between. The CDR3 covers 16 residues. CDR3 nucleotide sequence: TGCGCCAGTATGACCCGATGGACAGATAACACAGATACGCAGTATTTT. Its protein product is CASMTRWTDNTDTQYF. Full variable domain (remainder filled in from reference TRBV5-1 and TRBJ2-3): KAGVTQTPRYLIKTRGQQVTLSCSPISGHRSVSWYQQTPGQGLQFLFEYFSETQRNKGNFPGRFSGRQFSNSRSEMNVSTLELGDSALYLCASMTRWTDNTDTQYFGPGTRLTVL.

At least ten counts were recorded for this clonotype. The rearrangement joins TRBV7-9 to TRBJ2-3; 9 bases map to TRBD1. The J segment lost 5 bases and the V segment lost 5 bases, leaving 8 bases of the junction unmatched. The CDR3 consists of 15 residues. Germline CDR1 is SEHNR and CDR2 is FQNEAQ (reference sequence). For the CDR3, the DNA is TGTGCCAGCAGCCACTTACTGGACAGGGGAGATACGCAGTATTTT. Translated: CASSHLLDRGDTQYF.

The gene calls are TRBV7-9 and TRBJ2-5; D possibly corresponds to TRBD1 (7 bases). CDR1 is SEHNR, CDR2 FQNEAQ, per germline (reference sequence). The CDR3 sequence is 14 residues long. Trimming removed 2 bases from V and 2 bases from J, with 9 bases in between. The CDR3 here is CASSLSGGQETQYF. In DNA, the CDR3 is TGTGCCAGCAGCTTATCAGGGGGGCAAGAGACCCAGTACTTC.

This clonotype has just a few counts. The gene calls are TRBV6-5 and TRBJ2-7; no firm D call. The V and J ends lost 0 bases and 2 bases respectively, with 8 bases between them. CDR3 length equals 14 residues. CDR1 is MNHEY, CDR2 SVGAGI, per germline. The CDR3 DNA is TGTGCCAGCAGTTACTCTGCAGCTCCCTACGAGCAGTACGTC. This encodes CASSYSAAPYEQYV.

This clonotype showed up just a few times. The rearrangement joins TRBV7-9 to TRBJ2-7, with D possibly TRBD1 on 6 matching bases. The V and J ends lost 4 bases and 4 bases respectively, with 17 bases between them. CDR1 and CDR2 (germline): SEHNR, FQNEAQ (reference sequence). The CDR3 runs 15 residues. This chain's CDR3 is CASSSGSRGHYEQYF. CDR3 coding DNA: TGTGCCAGCAGCTCGGGGTCCAGGGGACATTACGAGCAGTACTTC.

The rearrangement links TRBV5-1 to TRBJ1-6; TRBD1 aligns across 9 bases. This CDR3 region has 14 residues. V dropped 4 bases and J dropped 8; count of bases not matched to a gene: 4. Looked up from germline, CDR1 is SGHRS and CDR2 is YFSETQ. CDR3 DNA sequence: TGCGCCAGCAGCCCTCGGACAGGGGATTCACCCCTCCACTTT. This codes for CASSPRTGDSPLHF.

The rearrangement uses TRBV7-6 and TRBJ2-5, with a possible D match to TRBD2 (6 bases). Germline lookup yields CDR1 SGHVS and CDR2 FNYEAQ. The V end lost 4 bases, the J end lost 5 bases, and 20 bases lay between the germline ends. The CDR3 contains 16 residues. This chain's CDR3 is CASSWDSEGLGETQYF. As DNA, the CDR3 is TGTGCCAGCAGCTGGGACTCGGAGGGGCTGGGGGAGACCCAGTACTTC.

V gene TRBV5-6 combines with J gene TRBJ2-6; weak D call: TRBD1 (5 bases). V gave up 4 bases and J gave up 1 base, with 9 bases separating them. The CDR3 has 15 amino acids. Germline V gives CDR1 SGHDT, CDR2 YYEEEE. CDR3 loop: CASSPGRSGANVLTF. CDR3 coding DNA: TGTGCCAGCAGCCCAGGGCGGTCTGGGGCCAACGTCCTGACTTTC.

To note about this clonotype: One junction end does not reproduce the germline sequence, and a read error may be involved. The chain couples TRBV24-1 to TRBJ2-2; possibly TRBD2 for D (6 bases). This CDR3 is built from 13 residues. The germline V gene encodes CDR1 KGHDR and CDR2 SFDVKD. The DNA of the CDR3 is TGTGCCACCAGTATCAGGGCTGGCGGGGAGATGTTTTTT. This translates into CATSIRAGGEMFF.

Points on this clonotype: Its ends do not fully match the called genes, so a read error is possible. The rearrangement joins TRBV4-1 to TRBJ2-3, with D maybe TRBD2 (7 bases). This CDR3 spans 11 amino acids. Germline lookup yields CDR1 MGHRA and CDR2 YSYEKL. For the CDR3, the DNA is TGCGCCAGCAGCCCAGGGGAGGGGTCGATTTTT. Protein product: CASSPGEGSIF.

There are a few counts of this clonotype. One junction end disagrees with the germline gene, perhaps due to a read error. The rearrangement joins TRBV4-2 to TRBJ1-1; D may be TRBD1 (6 bases). CDR1 LGHNA and CDR2 YNFKEQ come from the germline V gene. CDR3 size: 12 residues. The CDR3 loop reads CASSVQGSPPVF. In DNA, the CDR3 is TGTGCCAGCAGCGTACAGGGTTCCCCCCCCGTTTTT.

CDR3 amino acids: CSVDWGITDTQYF. The CDR3 DNA is TGCAGCGTTGATTGGGGGATCACAGATACGCAGTATTTT. This chain links TRBV29-1 with TRBJ2-3; D is perhaps TRBD1 or TRBD2 (5 bases each). V lost 3 bases and J 2 bases, leaving 9 bases between the germline ends. This CDR3 is built from 13 residues. The germline CDR1 and CDR2 sequences are SQVTM and ANQGSEA.